Following are 13 T cell receptor beta chains from one sample sequenced in a study of blood T cell repertoires in COVID-19. Data came from immunoSEQ multiplex PCR; TCRdb stores just in-frame clones and leaves some out. Counted here are 100,000 or so clones, roughly 89% occurring once; the ten biggest clones make up about a fifth. The material sequenced was peripheral blood. Receptors originate from a human donor with acute or convalescent COVID-19. The donor label of this sample is uncertain.

V and J are TRBV7-2 and TRBJ2-7, with TRBD2 matching over 9 bases. The length of the CDR3 is 17 residues. Trimming removed 4 bases from V and 4 bases from J; junction bases left unmatched: 14. Germline CDR1 and CDR2: SGHTA and FQGNSA. The CDR3 region is CASSSPPRGRAVYEQYF. The CDR3 DNA sequence: TGTGCCAGCAGCTCCCCCCCCCGCGGGAGGGCCGTTTACGAGCAGTACTTC.

This clone was picked up a small number of times. The genes are TRBV2 and TRBJ1-2, with unresolved D. This CDR3 has 16 residues. Trimming pared 4 bases from V and 0 bases from J, leaving 15 bases between. The V gene's germline CDR1 is SNHLY and CDR2 FYNNEI. CDR3 protein: CASSAMQAQANYGYTF. DNA for the CDR3: TGTGCCAGCAGTGCGATGCAGGCTCAAGCTAACTATGGCTACACCTTC.

This chain joins TRBV27 and TRBJ2-3; 9 positions agree with TRBD2. CDR3 size: 19 residues. Germline lookup yields CDR1 MNHEY and CDR2 SMNVEV (reference sequence). V was clipped by 5 bases and J by 7 bases; unmatched bases: 22. The DNA for the CDR3 is TGTGCCAGCAGTACCCCGTTTATCGGCGGGGGGGCTACGAGGCATACGCAGTATTTT. Its protein product is CASSTPFIGGGATRHTQYF.

The CDR3 DNA is TGCAGTGCTAGAGATATAGGGGAGCTGTTTTTT. Translated: CSARDIGELFF. The V and J genes are TRBV20-1 and TRBJ2-2; D unresolved. Looked up from germline, CDR1 is DFQATT and CDR2 is SNEGSKA (reference sequence). V shed 0 bases and J shed 8 bases, with 4 bases lying between them. The CDR3 is 11 amino acids.

The chain has TRBV3-1 (or the pseudogene TRBV3-2) and TRBJ1-1; D is uncertain. Germline V CDR1 and CDR2: LGHDT, YNNKEL (reference sequence). The CDR3 covers 14 residues. V lost 0 bases and J 3 bases, leaving 8 bases between the germline ends. The DNA for the CDR3 is TGTGCCAGCAGCCAAGACGAGGATCACACTGAAGCTTTCTTT. Its protein product is CASSQDEDHTEAFF.

This chain uses TRBV28 with TRBJ2-2, with a weak D call TRBD1 (6 bases). Trimming removed 7 bases at V and 3 bases at J, with 9 bases between. Germline CDR1 is MDHEN and CDR2 is SYDVKM. The CDR3 covers 13 residues. CDR3 amino acids: CASKAGDTGELFF. DNA of the CDR3: TGTGCCAGCAAGGCAGGGGACACCGGGGAGCTGTTTTTT.

This chain joins TRBV12-3 or TRBV12-4 and TRBJ1-2; TRBD1 matches 7 bases. The CDR3 extends over 12 amino acids. The V and J ends lost 8 bases and 6 bases, in that order; junction bases with no gene match: 6. Written as DNA, the CDR3 is TGTGCCAGCGCCACAGGGGAAGATGGCTACACCTTC. Translation gives CASATGEDGYTF.

This clone was seen a few times. The chain has TRBV19 and TRBJ2-1; 11 bases line up with TRBD2. Germline CDR1 reads LNHDA; CDR2 reads SQIVND (reference sequence). V lost 3 bases, J lost 6 bases, and 10 bases stayed unmatched. The length of the CDR3 is 17 residues. The CDR3 DNA follows: TGTGCCAGTAGTATGTATAGCGGGGGGGCTGAAGGCAATGAGCAGTTCTTC. Translation gives CASSMYSGGAEGNEQFF.

V usage is TRBV7-2 and J usage is TRBJ2-7, with TRBD1 as a possible D gene (5 bases). This CDR3 contains 13 residues. CDR1 SGHTA and CDR2 FQGNSA come from the germline V gene. V was pared by 5 bases and J by 6 bases, with 14 bases between. Here the CDR3 DNA reads TGTGCCAGCAGCCCAGGACACTTTCTCGAGCAGTACTTC. This gives the protein CASSPGHFLEQYF.

The chain employs TRBV6-5 and TRBJ2-7; D is ambiguous. CDR3 size: 14 residues. Germline lookup yields CDR1 MNHEY and CDR2 SVGAGI. The ends were cut back, 7 bases at V and 2 bases at J, with 15 bases in the middle. The CDR3 DNA reads TGTGCCAGCACCCACACCTCAGAAGCCTACGAGCAGTACTTC. Translating it yields CASTHTSEAYEQYF.

The chain has TRBV5-1 and TRBJ2-1; perhaps TRBD1 as D (5 bases). V lost 4 bases and J 6 bases, leaving 17 bases between the germline ends. The CDR3 has 15 residues. The V gene's germline CDR1 is SGHRS and CDR2 YFSETQ. The DNA of the CDR3 is TGCGCCAGCAGCCCCGGCCAGGGAAGGACCAATGAGCAGTTCTTC. Its protein product is CASSPGQGRTNEQFF.

The chain has TRBV6-6 and TRBJ1-6; 7 bases are a match to TRBD1. Germline CDR1 is MNHNY and CDR2 is SVGAGI (reference sequence). With V trimmed by 6 bases and J by 5 bases, 4 bases remained unmatched. The CDR3 consists of 14 residues. Here the CDR3 reads CASRSGTDNSPLHF. The CDR3 DNA is TGTGCCAGCAGGTCCGGGACAGATAATTCACCCCTCCACTTT.

The chain couples TRBV19 to TRBJ1-3; D call uncertain. Looked up from germline, CDR1 is LNHDA and CDR2 is SQIVND (reference sequence). The CDR3 totals 15 residues. Trimming cost V 2 bases and J 9 bases, with 17 bases left between them. The CDR3 coding sequence is TGTGCCAGTAGTATAAGTGGCAGGCCCTTGGGCACCATATATTTT. As protein: CASSISGRPLGTIYF.